The 5 T cell receptor beta chains in this list originate from one sample, sequenced in a study of beta chain features in type 1 diabetes. All of the isolated RNA was reverse transcribed, so expressed TCRB transcripts were sequenced. The assay was immunoSEQ multiplex PCR, and TCRdb's table has in-frame clones only and misses some. The sample lists over 350,000 clones; roughly 16% were seen once. Sequences were obtained from naive CD4+ T cells from blood. The receptors stem from a woman between 18 and 29 years old in good health.

The chain joins TRBV6-6 to TRBJ1-1, with 8 bases matching TRBD1. CDR1 MNHNY and CDR2 SVGAGI come from the germline V gene (reference sequence). V gave up 6 bases and J gave up 5 bases; unmatched junction bases: 2. There are 12 residues in the CDR3. In DNA, the CDR3 is TGTGCCAGCAGGGACAGGGAGACTGAAGCTTTCTTT. Protein sequence: CASRDRETEAFF.

The CDR3 spells CAWSVLGGRANYEQYF. The DNA of the CDR3 is TGTGCCTGGAGTGTACTTGGCGGGAGGGCCAACTACGAGCAGTACTTC. The chain is built from TRBV30 and TRBJ2-7; 9 bases are a match to TRBD2. The CDR3 totals 16 residues. The trim removed 0 bases at V and 3 bases at J, leaving 9 bases unmatched. Germline CDR1 is GTSNPN and CDR2 is SVGIG (reference sequence). Using reference TRBV30 and TRBJ2-7 for the parts outside the CDR3, the full variable domain is SQTIHQWPATLVQPVGSPLSLECTVEGTSNPNLYWYRQAAGRGLQLLFYSVGIGQISSEVPQNLSASRPQDRQFILSSKKLLLSDSGFYLCAWSVLGGRANYEQYFGPGTRLTVT.

The J gene is TRBJ2-1, the V gene TRBV5-1; 9 bases fit TRBD2. Germline-derived CDR1 and CDR2 are SGHRS and YFSETQ. The CDR3 is 16 amino acids. V was clipped by 0 bases and J by 7 bases; unmatched bases: 8. The CDR3 sequence is CASSLEVSGSKNEQFF. The CDR3 DNA reads TGCGCCAGCAGCTTGGAAGTTAGCGGGAGTAAGAATGAGCAGTTCTTC.

This clone came up a few times. The rearrangement joins TRBV18 to TRBJ1-4, with D hard to call. Looked up from germline, CDR1 is KGHSH and CDR2 is LQKENI. The germline V and J ends were trimmed by 3 bases and 3 bases, with 14 bases remaining between them. The CDR3 spans 16 residues. The CDR3 nucleotides are TGTGCCAGCTCACCGCGTATTGGGGAGGCTAATGAAAAACTGTTTTTT. This encodes CASSPRIGEANEKLFF. The full variable domain, in which reference TRBV18 and TRBJ1-4 provide the parts outside the CDR3, is NAGVMQNPRHLVRRRGQEARLRCSPMKGHSHVYWYRQLPEEGLKFMVYLQKENIIDESGMPKERFSAEFPKEGPSILRIQQVVRGDSAAYFCASSPRIGEANEKLFFGSGTQLSVL.

The chain carries TRBV7-9 and TRBJ1-1, with TRBD1 identical over 7 bases. Germline V gene data show CDR1 as SEHNR and CDR2 as FQNEAQ (reference sequence). This CDR3 is built from 13 residues. Losses at the gene ends were 5 bases for V and 3 bases for J; bases not matched to a gene: 3. Here the CDR3 reads CASSPTGDTEAFF. CDR3 DNA: TGTGCCAGCAGCCCTACAGGGGACACTGAAGCTTTCTTT. Based on the CDR3 plus reference TRBV7-9 and TRBJ1-1, the full variable domain is DTGVSQNPRHKITKRGQNVTFRCDPISEHNRLYWYRQTLGQGPEFLTYFQNEAQLEKSRLLSDRFSAERPKGSFSTLEIQRTEQGDSAMYLCASSPTGDTEAFFGQGTRLTVV.